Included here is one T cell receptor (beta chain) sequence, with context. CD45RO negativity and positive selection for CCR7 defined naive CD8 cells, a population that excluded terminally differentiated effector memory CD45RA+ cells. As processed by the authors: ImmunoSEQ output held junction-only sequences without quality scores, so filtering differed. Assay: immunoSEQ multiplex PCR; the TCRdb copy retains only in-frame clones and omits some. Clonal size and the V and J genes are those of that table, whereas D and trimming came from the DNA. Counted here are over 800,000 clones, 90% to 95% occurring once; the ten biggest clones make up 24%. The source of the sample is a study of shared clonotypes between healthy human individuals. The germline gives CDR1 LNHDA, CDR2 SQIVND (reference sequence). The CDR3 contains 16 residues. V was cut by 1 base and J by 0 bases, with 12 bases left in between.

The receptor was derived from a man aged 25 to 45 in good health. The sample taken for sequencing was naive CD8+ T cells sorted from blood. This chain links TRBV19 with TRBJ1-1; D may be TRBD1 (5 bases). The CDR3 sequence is CASSIVGDLMNTEAFF. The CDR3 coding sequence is TGTGCCAGTAGTATAGTCGGGGACCTCATGAACACTGAAGCTTTCTTT.